The entry that follows covers one TCR beta chain sequence. Here immunoSEQ multiplex PCR was the method, and the copy in TCRdb shows in-frame clones only, minus some. Altogether fewer than 200,000 clones are present, around 82% being singletons, with the ten largest covering roughly 5.2%. CDR3 size: 14 residues. The V gene's germline CDR1 is LNHDA and CDR2 SQIVND (reference sequence). V was clipped by 10 bases and J by 7 bases; unmatched bases: 8. The sample comes from a study of blood T cell repertoires in COVID-19. Study context: In each case, the material was cDNA or gDNA derived from T cells, B-cell-depleted T cells, or PBMCs.

This sequence originates from an older woman with acute COVID-19. The chain carries TRBV19 and TRBJ1-6, with TRBD1 matching over 9 bases. Sequenced input: PBMCs or T cells enriched from blood (not recorded which). CDR3 DNA: TGTGCCACGGGATCGACAGGGGGGAATTCACCCCTCCACTTT. Amino acid sequence: CATGSTGGNSPLHF. Filled out from reference TRBV19 and TRBJ1-6, the complete variable domain reads DGGITQSPKYLFRKEGQNVTLSCEQNLNHDAMYWYRQDPGQGLRLIYYSQIVNDFQKGDIAEGYSVSREKKESFPLTVTSAQKNPTAFYLCATGSTGGNSPLHFGNGTRLTVT.